These T cell receptor beta chains were read from a single sample in a study of OX40 agonist ivuxolimab in advanced cancers. Using immunoSEQ multiplex PCR, the repertoire was profiled, and TCRdb retains in-frame clones only, with some absent. The sample has 50,000 to 65,000 clones; roughly four fifths are singletons. The sample here was CD4+ or CD8+ T cells sorted from blood, taken in a trial of the OX40 agonist ivuxolimab. These receptors all stem from an adult with an advanced solid tumor such as melanoma, head and neck, liver or kidney cancer. Each CDR3 is given with its conserved first and last residue. A D gene is named only where the DNA matches it firmly. The size of a clone is reported for some rows only, either as once, few or many, or as a class for expanded clones.

J gene,D gene,V gene,clone size,CDR3 protein
TRBJ2-1,TRBD2,TRBV6-1,NA,CASSEGGSIGYNEQFF
TRBJ2-5,TRBD1,TRBV28,NA,CASSSTGKETQYF
TRBJ1-1,TRBD1,TRBV19,NA,CASSTPTGAVVTEAFF
TRBJ2-1,NA,TRBV7-9,NA,CASSPRLLDREDEQFF
TRBJ1-1,TRBD1,TRBV5-5,NA,CASSSRSRTGRETEAFF
TRBJ2-1,NA,TRBV4-1,NA,CASSQEFGSTRGDYNEQFF
TRBJ2-3,NA,TRBV7-9,NA,CASSLSWSTDTQYF
TRBJ1-2,TRBD1,TRBV28,NA,CASSLDRSNYGYTF
TRBJ2-7,TRBD1,TRBV28,NA,CASSLLTGGIKQYF
TRBJ2-1,NA,TRBV18,NA,CASSPPDGNNEQFF
TRBJ2-5,NA,TRBV7-7,NA,CASSPTSTGQGETQYF
TRBJ1-5,NA,TRBV19,NA,CASSIFRGTNFQPQHF
TRBJ2-5,NA,TRBV11-2,NA,CASSLEWTQETQYF
TRBJ2-7,NA,TRBV6-6,NA,CASGQEGGEQYF
TRBJ2-7,NA,TRBV6-6,NA,CASSYVVQLSYEQYF
TRBJ2-3,TRBD2,TRBV7-2,NA,CASSLVGTSGASDTQYF
TRBJ2-1,TRBD2,TRBV28,NA,CASSPIAGVDNEQFF
TRBJ1-6,NA,TRBV2,NA,CASSRGPSSYNSPLHF
TRBJ2-5,NA,TRBV20-1,NA,CSPPQETQYF
TRBJ2-3,TRBD1,TRBV7-6,NA,CASSFRDRETLADTDTQYF
TRBJ1-4,TRBD1,TRBV25-1,NA,CASSFTGAGEKLFF
TRBJ2-6,NA,TRBV5-4,NA,CASSTSGANVLTF
TRBJ1-4,NA,TRBV27,NA,CASSFNWGYEKLFF
TRBJ1-1,TRBD1,TRBV28,NA,CASRLRTGGPNTEAFF
TRBJ1-1,NA,TRBV29-1,NA,CSGQRDWGTEAFF
TRBJ2-5,TRBD2,TRBV7-3,NA,CASSYQAGAGETQYF
TRBJ1-1,NA,TRBV28,few,CASSLSRLEAFF
TRBJ1-2,NA,TRBV6-6,NA,CASSLDGNYGYTF
TRBJ2-3,NA,TRBV9,NA,CASSLRTGTDTQYF
TRBJ2-2,TRBD2,TRBV27,NA,CASSSGGLGLNTGELFF
TRBJ2-7,NA,TRBV7-2,NA,CASSPGLLPYEQYF
TRBJ2-7,NA,TRBV5-5,NA,CASSLGQFTYEQYF
TRBJ2-7,TRBD2,TRBV6-6,few,CASSYLAGDGEQYF
TRBJ2-3,TRBD1,TRBV7-3,NA,CASSAFTGGSGNTQYF
TRBJ2-1,TRBD2,TRBV30,NA,CAWTASGFNNEQFF
TRBJ1-4,NA,TRBV11-2,NA,CASSQRQAGEKLFF
TRBJ1-1,TRBD1,TRBV7-6,NA,CASSLDAGRGLPEAFF
TRBJ2-7,NA,TRBV18,NA,CASSPGLPLSEQYF
TRBJ2-1,TRBD2,TRBV5-1,once,CASKLRGSQAGGEQFF
TRBJ2-1,NA,TRBV9,NA,CASSVGQYNEQFF
TRBJ1-5,TRBD1,TRBV30,NA,CAMDRGLSNQPQHF
TRBJ2-7,NA,TRBV28,few,CASSLRGPYEQYF
TRBJ2-7,NA,TRBV21-1,NA,CASSSPRTSGVYEQYF
TRBJ2-1,TRBD2,TRBV5-3,once,CARSPTSGAYNEQFF
TRBJ2-2,NA,TRBV6-1,NA,CASSEGVGELFF
TRBJ2-7,TRBD2,TRBV4-1,NA,CASSQVAGGYEQYF
TRBJ2-1,TRBD2,TRBV7-3,NA,CASSLGGGSYNEQFF
TRBJ2-5,NA,TRBV2,once,CASNTGRLQETQYF
TRBJ1-3,TRBD1,TRBV27,NA,CASSSGTGAGNTIYF
TRBJ1-5,NA,TRBV15,NA,CATSPRGQIEQPQHF
TRBJ2-7,NA,TRBV6-6,few,CASMAAYEQYF
TRBJ1-2,TRBD1,TRBV7-9,NA,CASSLRGDSYGYTF
TRBJ2-5,NA,TRBV7-2,NA,CASSSQGGETQYF
TRBJ1-5,NA,TRBV7-2,NA,CASSLGRSHQPQHF
TRBJ2-3,TRBD2,TRBV7-2,NA,CASSPGLRGGGADTQYF
TRBJ2-1,TRBD2,TRBV28,NA,CASRPASGRAGNEQFF
TRBJ2-2,TRBD1,TRBV7-6,NA,CASSLGQALFF
TRBJ2-1,NA,TRBV19,once,CASSIGTSSSYNEQFF
TRBJ1-1,NA,TRBV2,NA,CASTQGWNTEAFF